The 27 T cell receptor beta chains below all came from one sample that was sequenced in a study of blood T cell repertoires in COVID-19. Profiled with immunoSEQ multiplex PCR; TCRdb holds only in-frame clones, not every one. The repertoire holds 200,000 to 300,000 clones, with approximately 80% as singletons. Sequences were obtained from peripheral blood. These receptors all come from a man aged 55 to 70 with acute or convalescent COVID-19.

The chain is built from TRBV4-3 and TRBJ2-5; the match to TRBD2 covers 7 bases. This CDR3 is built from 15 residues. After removal of 1 base from V and 5 bases from J, the junction contained 7 bases not matched to a gene. Germline CDR1 is LGHNA and CDR2 is YSLEER. The CDR3 DNA reads as TGCGCCAGCAGCCAAGGACGAGGAGCGGGGGAGACCCAGTACTTC. Its translation is CASSQGRGAGETQYF.

This clone was seen once. This chain uses TRBV7-9 with TRBJ1-1, with D maybe TRBD1 (6 bases). Germline-derived CDR1 and CDR2 are SEHNR and FQNEAQ (reference sequence). The CDR3 consists of 17 residues. Between the trimmed V and J ends, which lost 5 bases and 0 bases, there was a span of 19 bases. The CDR3 spells CASSPIRGGRLNTEAFF. For the CDR3, the DNA is TGTGCCAGCAGCCCCATAAGGGGGGGGAGACTGAACACTGAAGCTTTCTTT.

This sequence joins TRBV19 and TRBJ1-1, with D perhaps TRBD1 (5 bases). V shed 3 bases and J shed 1 base, with 9 bases lying between them. CDR3 length equals 14 residues. Germline V gene lookup returns CDR1 LNHDA and CDR2 SQIVND (reference sequence). DNA of the CDR3: TGTGCCAGTAGTATCATCGGGGGGAACACTGAAGCTTTCTTT. This sequence encodes CASSIIGGNTEAFF.

The V gene is TRBV27, the J gene TRBJ2-2; the match to TRBD1 covers 10 bases. This CDR3 contains 17 residues. Unmatched junction bases numbered 11, after V lost 6 bases and J lost 4 bases. CDR1 MNHEY and CDR2 SMNVEV come from the germline V gene (reference sequence). CDR3 nucleotides: TGTGCCAGCAGACTGAGGGACAGGGGCTTTTTCACCGGGGAGCTGTTTTTT. Translated, it gives CASRLRDRGFFTGELFF.

This clone appeared a few times. V usage is TRBV10-3 and J usage is TRBJ2-7, with TRBD2 matching over 13 bases. The CDR3 runs to 14 residues. The ends lost 5 bases at V and 9 bases at J; junction bases unmatched: 7. The germline CDR1 and CDR2 sequences are ENHRY and SYGVKD. CDR3 bases: TGTGCCATCAGTTCCGGACTAGCGGGAGTCGGGCAGTACTTC. It codes for CAISSGLAGVGQYF.

Only one count was recorded for this clone. The chain joins TRBV10-3 to TRBJ1-1; D uncertain. Germline loops: CDR1 ENHRY, CDR2 SYGVKD. This CDR3 has 14 residues. Trimming left V 0 bases short and J 7 bases short, with 12 bases between. The CDR3 region has the DNA TGTGCCATCAGTGAGTCCCGGCGGACTTTTGAAGCTTTCTTT. It yields the protein CAISESRRTFEAFF.

This sequence joins TRBV11-2 and TRBJ1-1, with D unclear. CDR1 is SGHAT, CDR2 FQNNGV, per germline. Trimming pared 1 base from V and 2 bases from J, leaving 11 bases between. The CDR3 has 15 amino acids. The CDR3 nucleotides read TGTGCCAGCAGCTTAGTTCCAGGAATAAACACTGAAGCTTTCTTT. Translation gives CASSLVPGINTEAFF.

J is TRBJ1-1 and V is TRBV9; a possible D gene is TRBD1 (5 bases). V was cut by 3 bases and J by 1 base, with 16 bases left in between. This CDR3 contains 16 residues. CDR1 is SGDLS and CDR2 is YYNGEE in the germline V gene. For the CDR3, the DNA is TGTGCCAGCAGCGCCGGATCCGGGAGGGGGAACACTGAAGCTTTCTTT. Translated: CASSAGSGRGNTEAFF.

CDR3 amino acids: CASSLAPGNSPLHF. DNA of the CDR3: TGTGCCAGCAGCTTAGCGCCGGGTAATTCACCCCTCCACTTT. This sequence joins TRBV7-2 and TRBJ1-6; D unresolved. Germline V gene lookup returns CDR1 SGHTA and CDR2 FQGNSA. This CDR3 is 14 amino acids long. The V gene lost 0 bases and the J gene lost 6 bases, with 6 bases spanning the gap. The full variable domain, in which reference TRBV7-2 and TRBJ1-6 provide the parts outside the CDR3, is GAGVSQSPSNKVTEKGKDVELRCDPISGHTALYWYRQSLGQGLEFLIYFQGNSAPDKSGLPSDRFSAERTGGSVSTLTIQRTQQEDSAVYLCASSLAPGNSPLHFGNGTRLTVT.

The rearrangement uses TRBV4-2 and TRBJ2-1, with 11 positions matching TRBD2. The V segment lost 3 bases and the J segment 8 bases; nucleotides outside the gene matches: 9. Per germline, CDR1 LGHNA and CDR2 YNFKEQ. The CDR3 covers 16 residues. The CDR3 DNA is TGTGCCAGCAGCCAGGCCCTAGCGGGAGGATTCTATGAGCAGTTCTTC. Translation: CASSQALAGGFYEQFF.

The chain recombines TRBV27 with TRBJ2-2; the match to TRBD2 covers 11 bases. Trimming at V came to 2 bases and at J to 3 bases, leaving 8 bases not matched to a gene. CDR1 and CDR2 from the germline V gene are MNHEY and SMNVEV (reference sequence). CDR3 length: 18 residues. As DNA, the CDR3 is TGTGCCAGCAGTTTAACTAGCGGGAGAATAGGTTACACCGGGGAGCTGTTTTTT. Its translation: CASSLTSGRIGYTGELFF.

The rearrangement uses TRBV5-8 and TRBJ1-3, with TRBD1 as a possible D gene (6 bases). The CDR3 runs to 15 residues. The V gene's germline CDR1 is SGHTS and CDR2 YDEGEE. V was clipped by 0 bases and J by 4 bases, with 11 bases between them. Written as DNA, the CDR3 is TGTGCCAGCAGCTTGGCACAGGGTGCCGGAAACACCATATATTTT. It codes for CASSLAQGAGNTIYF.

The V call is TRBV6-2 or TRBV6-3, the J call TRBJ1-1; D is perhaps TRBD1 (6 bases). The V end was cut by 2 bases, the J end by 1 base, with 8 bases between. The CDR3 covers 14 residues. The germline gives CDR1 MNHEY, CDR2 SVGEGT. The CDR3 protein is CASSYTDRNTEAFF. CDR3 DNA: TGTGCCAGCAGTTACACGGACAGGAACACTGAAGCTTTCTTT.

This clone was detected once. The chain combines TRBV19 with TRBJ2-2; 7 positions agree with TRBD2. This CDR3 contains 16 residues. Trimming removed 9 bases from V and 0 bases from J; junction bases left unmatched: 10. Germline CDR1 and CDR2: LNHDA and SQIVND (reference sequence). In DNA, the CDR3 is TGTGCCAGCGGGGTCCGTACTAGCGCGAACACCGGGGAGCTGTTTTTT. Amino acid sequence: CASGVRTSANTGELFF.

The chain recombines TRBV7-3 with TRBJ1-1; a possible D gene is TRBD1 (5 bases). CDR3 length equals 13 residues. The germline gives CDR1 SGHTA, CDR2 FQGTGA. V lost 6 bases and J 1 base, leaving 9 bases between the germline ends. The chain's CDR3 is CASRLGGNTEAFF. The DNA of the CDR3 is TGTGCCAGCAGACTCGGGGGGAACACTGAAGCTTTCTTT.

The J gene is TRBJ2-7, the V gene TRBV6-5, with 10 bases identical to TRBD1. CDR1 and CDR2 from the germline V gene are MNHEY and SVGAGI. This CDR3 is built from 15 residues. V lost 4 bases, J lost 6 bases, and 9 bases stayed unmatched. Here the CDR3 DNA reads TGTGCCAGCAGTTCCACCGGGACAGGGGTGTTCGAGCAGTACTTC. It codes for CASSSTGTGVFEQYF.

V usage is TRBV15 and J usage is TRBJ1-3, with D possibly TRBD1 on 6 matching bases. V gave up 0 bases and J gave up 4 bases, with 10 bases separating them. Germline V gene lookup returns CDR1 LNHNV and CDR2 YYDKDF (reference sequence). The CDR3 spans 15 residues. The CDR3 loop is CATSRDLGAGNTIYF. CDR3 DNA: TGTGCCACCAGCAGAGATCTGGGGGCGGGAAACACCATATATTTT.

The chain has TRBV7-3 and TRBJ2-5; 10 nucleotides align to TRBD2. The CDR3 has 15 amino acids. Trimming took 2 bases from V and 4 from J; bases not matched to a gene: 4. Germline V lookup: CDR1 SGHTA, CDR2 FQGTGA. CDR3 in amino acids: CASSLASGSGETQYF. DNA for the CDR3: TGTGCCAGCAGCTTAGCTAGCGGGAGTGGAGAGACCCAGTACTTC.

The rearrangement joins TRBV29-1 to TRBJ2-1; 11 nucleotides align to TRBD2. The ends lost 1 base at V and 0 bases at J; junction bases unmatched: 2. Germline CDR1 SQVTM, CDR2 ANQGSEA. The CDR3 extends over 16 amino acids. The CDR3 DNA is TGCAGCGTTGAAGTCGGGACTAGCGGCTCCTACAATGAGCAGTTCTTC. Residues: CSVEVGTSGSYNEQFF.

The chain recombines TRBV7-9 with TRBJ2-3; D ambiguous. The germline gives CDR1 SEHNR, CDR2 FQNEAQ (reference sequence). The CDR3 sequence is 13 residues long. The V end lost 2 bases, the J end lost 4 bases, and 7 bases lay between the germline ends. CDR3 DNA sequence: TGTGCCAGCAGCTTATTCTCGGCAGATACGCAGTATTTT. Amino acids: CASSLFSADTQYF.

The J gene is TRBJ2-5, the V gene TRBV5-1, with TRBD2 matching 10 bases. Trimming removed 0 bases from V and 5 bases from J; junction bases left unmatched: 7. From germline, CDR1 is SGHRS and CDR2 YFSETQ. There are 16 residues in the CDR3. The CDR3 region is CASSLAPSGGGETQYF. As DNA, the CDR3 is TGCGCCAGCAGCTTGGCCCCTAGCGGGGGCGGGGAGACCCAGTACTTC.

The chain is built from TRBV24-1 and TRBJ2-3, with D perhaps matching TRBD2 (6 bases). Germline assignment: CDR1 KGHDR and CDR2 SFDVKD. This CDR3 contains 17 residues. Deletions cut 3 bases from V and 2 bases from J, with 17 bases between. This chain's CDR3 is CATSDPGLEGPTDTQYF. DNA of the CDR3: TGTGCCACCAGTGATCCGGGACTTGAGGGCCCCACAGATACGCAGTATTTT.

The rearrangement joins TRBV30 to TRBJ1-1; D is uncertain. CDR1 GTSNPN and CDR2 SVGIG come from the germline V gene (reference sequence). This CDR3 contains 14 residues. V lost 4 bases to trimming and J lost 3 bases, with 15 bases between them. CDR3: CAWTTKQIYTEAFF. CDR3 DNA: TGTGCCTGGACGACAAAACAGATATACACTGAAGCTTTCTTT. Complete variable domain (other parts from reference TRBV30 and TRBJ1-1): SQTIHQWPATLVQPVGSPLSLECTVEGTSNPNLYWYRQAAGRGLQLLFYSVGIGQISSEVPQNLSASRPQDRQFILSSKKLLLSDSGFYLCAWTTKQIYTEAFFGQGTRLTVV.

The gene calls are TRBV21-1 and TRBJ1-3; whether TRBD1, the table's D call, matches the DNA was not checked. TRBV21-1 is marked as a pseudogene. There are 17 residues in the CDR3. The CDR3 reads CASSKGPLAGLGNTIYF. Written as DNA, the CDR3 is TGTGCCAGCAGCAAAGGGCCCCTCGCAGGGTTGGGAAACACCATATATTTT.

This chain joins TRBV18 and TRBJ2-7; 12 bases are a match to TRBD2. Germline V gives CDR1 KGHSH, CDR2 LQKENI. Losses at the gene ends were 2 bases for V and 5 bases for J; bases not matched to a gene: 10. The CDR3 is 17 amino acids. CDR3 amino acids: CASSPRLAGGRLNEQYF. In DNA, the CDR3 is TGTGCCAGCTCACCAAGGCTAGCGGGAGGGCGTCTAAACGAGCAGTACTTC.

V and J are TRBV29-1 and TRBJ1-1; D gene unclear. CDR1 and CDR2 from the germline V gene are SQVTM and ANQGSEA. V lost 5 bases to trimming and J lost 0 bases, with 4 bases between them. The length of the CDR3 is 11 residues. The CDR3 region has the DNA TGCAGCGTTCGGGTGAACACTGAAGCTTTCTTT. This encodes CSVRVNTEAFF.

CDR3 sequence: CASSLGPGHAPGNTIYF. CDR3 DNA sequence: TGTGCCAGCAGCTTGGGGCCCGGACACGCGCCTGGAAACACCATATATTTT. V is TRBV7-8 and J is TRBJ1-3, with a possible D match to TRBD1 (5 bases). The CDR3 is made up of 17 amino acids. Germline-derived CDR1 and CDR2 are SGHVS and FQNEAQ. The V end lost 3 bases, the J end lost 2 bases, and 17 bases lay between the germline ends. The whole variable domain, remainder taken from reference TRBV7-8 and TRBJ1-3, is GAGVSQSPRYKVAKRGQDVALRCDPISGHVSLFWYQQALGQGPEFLTYFQNEAQLDKSGLPSDRFFAERPEGSVSTLKIQRTQQEDSAVYLCASSLGPGHAPGNTIYFGEGSWLTVV.